These T cell receptor beta chains were read from a single sample in a study of identifying expanded T cells in peripheral blood. Using immunoSEQ multiplex PCR, the repertoire was profiled, and TCRdb retains in-frame clones only, with some absent. The sample yields 97,000 or so clones, more than 70% seen once. Sequencing used blood. These TCRs come from a person aged 18 to 75 in good health. Both conserved end residues are part of each CDR3. The D gene is left open where the match is weak. Part of the rows lack a size; the others show once, few, many or a class for expanded clones.

clone size: NA; V gene: TRBV11-1; D gene: TRBD2; J gene: TRBJ2-5; CDR3 protein: CASRPQASGWQETQYF; CDR3 DNA: TGTGCCAGCAGACCCCAGGCTAGCGGTTGGCAAGAGACCCAGTACTTC
clone size: NA; V gene: TRBV4-2; D gene: NA; J gene: TRBJ2-7; CDR3 protein: CASSQDQSSAEQYF; CDR3 DNA: TGTGCCAGCAGCCAAGATCAGAGTTCTGCGGAGCAGTACTTC
clone size: NA; V gene: TRBV28; D gene: TRBD1; J gene: TRBJ1-2; CDR3 protein: CASSVGQGRGYTF; CDR3 DNA: TGTGCCAGCAGTGTCGGACAGGGCCGTGGCTACACCTTC
clone size: NA; V gene: TRBV15; D gene: NA; J gene: TRBJ2-5; CDR3 protein: CATSRDSGTQYF; CDR3 DNA: TGTGCCACCAGCAGAGATAGCGGGACCCAGTACTTC
clone size: NA; V gene: TRBV5-1; D gene: TRBD2; J gene: TRBJ2-3; CDR3 protein: CASREGTSGTTDTQYF; CDR3 DNA: TGCGCCAGCAGGGAAGGGACTAGCGGAACCACAGATACGCAGTATTTT
clone size: NA; V gene: TRBV7-2; D gene: TRBD2; J gene: TRBJ2-3; CDR3 protein: CASSSLAGGADTQYF; CDR3 DNA: TGTGCCAGCAGCTCTCTAGCGGGGGGAGCAGATACGCAGTATTTT
clone size: NA; V gene: TRBV19; D gene: TRBD2; J gene: TRBJ2-1; CDR3 protein: CASSTSFFSGSRNEQFF; CDR3 DNA: TGTGCCAGTAGCACTTCCTTTTTTAGCGGGAGTCGTAATGAGCAGTTCTTC
clone size: NA; V gene: TRBV28; D gene: TRBD2; J gene: TRBJ2-1; CDR3 protein: CASRTGTSLYEQFF; CDR3 DNA: TGTGCCAGCAGAACCGGGACTAGCTTGTATGAGCAGTTCTTC
clone size: NA; V gene: TRBV18; D gene: NA; J gene: TRBJ2-7; CDR3 protein: CASSRTVPPSYEQYF; CDR3 DNA: TGTGCCAGCTCACGTACAGTGCCCCCCTCCTACGAGCAGTACTTC
clone size: NA; V gene: TRBV18; D gene: NA; J gene: TRBJ2-2; CDR3 protein: CASSPTRDGGAGELFF; CDR3 DNA: TGTGCCAGCTCCCCCACCCGGGACGGTGGAGCCGGGGAGCTGTTTTTT
clone size: NA; V gene: TRBV6-1; D gene: TRBD2; J gene: TRBJ2-7; CDR3 protein: CASSARASGQWDHEQYF; CDR3 DNA: TGTGCCAGCAGTGCCCGGGCTAGCGGGCAATGGGACCACGAGCAGTACTTC
clone size: NA; V gene: TRBV9; D gene: TRBD2; J gene: TRBJ2-4; CDR3 protein: CASSTLGGGIQYF; CDR3 DNA: TGTGCCAGCAGCACCCTGGGCGGGGGCATTCAGTACTTC
clone size: NA; V gene: TRBV2; D gene: NA; J gene: TRBJ1-1; CDR3 protein: CASSAILETEAFF; CDR3 DNA: TGTGCCAGCAGCGCAATACTGGAAACTGAAGCTTTCTTT
clone size: once; V gene: TRBV30; D gene: TRBD1; J gene: TRBJ1-2; CDR3 protein: CATYLPGQGGWGYTF; CDR3 DNA: TGTGCCACCTATCTGCCGGGACAGGGGGGCTGGGGCTACACCTTC
clone size: few; V gene: TRBV7-3; D gene: TRBD1; J gene: TRBJ1-1; CDR3 protein: CASKPGQENTEAFF; CDR3 DNA: TGTGCCAGTAAACCGGGACAGGAGAACACTGAAGCTTTCTTT
clone size: NA; V gene: TRBV5-1; D gene: TRBD1; J gene: TRBJ2-1; CDR3 protein: CASSLRQGNNEQFF; CDR3 DNA: TGCGCCAGCAGCTTGCGACAGGGCAACAATGAGCAGTTCTTC
clone size: NA; V gene: TRBV9; D gene: NA; J gene: TRBJ2-3; CDR3 protein: CASSVDATIGTQYF; CDR3 DNA: TGTGCCAGCAGCGTAGACGCGACTATAGGTACGCAGTATTTT
clone size: NA; V gene: TRBV6-6; D gene: NA; J gene: TRBJ1-1; CDR3 protein: CASKEGGGTEAFF; CDR3 DNA: TGTGCCAGCAAAGAGGGCGGCGGCACTGAAGCTTTCTTT
clone size: NA; V gene: TRBV28; D gene: NA; J gene: TRBJ1-1; CDR3 protein: CASSLRRGVEAFF; CDR3 DNA: TGTGCCAGCAGTTTAAGGCGAGGGGTTGAAGCTTTCTTT
clone size: NA; V gene: TRBV7-3; D gene: NA; J gene: TRBJ2-7; CDR3 protein: CASSLSRESEQYF; CDR3 DNA: TGTGCCAGCAGCTTAAGTAGGGAGTCCGAGCAGTACTTC
clone size: once; V gene: TRBV4-1; D gene: NA; J gene: TRBJ2-7; CDR3 protein: CASSLSGGPSPYEQYF; CDR3 DNA: TGCGCCAGCAGCCTCTCTGGGGGGCCTAGCCCCTACGAGCAGTACTTC
clone size: NA; V gene: TRBV10-3; D gene: NA; J gene: TRBJ2-7; CDR3 protein: CAINRQGPGDEQYF; CDR3 DNA: TGTGCCATCAATAGACAGGGACCGGGAGACGAGCAGTACTTC
clone size: NA; V gene: TRBV15; D gene: NA; J gene: TRBJ1-5; CDR3 protein: CATSRDRGGSRPQHF; CDR3 DNA: TGTGCCACCAGCAGAGACAGGGGAGGGAGTCGGCCCCAGCATTTT
clone size: NA; V gene: TRBV7-8; D gene: TRBD1; J gene: TRBJ2-7; CDR3 protein: CASSPRQGSYEQYF; CDR3 DNA: TGTGCCAGCAGCCCTAGACAGGGCTCCTACGAGCAGTACTTC
clone size: few; V gene: TRBV5-4; D gene: TRBD2; J gene: TRBJ2-7; CDR3 protein: CASSPSGRVNEQYF; CDR3 DNA: TGTGCCAGCAGCCCTAGCGGGAGGGTCAACGAGCAGTACTTC
clone size: many; V gene: TRBV9; D gene: TRBD2; J gene: TRBJ2-7; CDR3 protein: CASSPPLRTSGTYEQYF; CDR3 DNA: TGTGCCAGCAGCCCCCCCCTTCGGACTAGCGGGACCTACGAGCAGTACTTC
clone size: NA; V gene: TRBV7-9; D gene: NA; J gene: TRBJ2-1; CDR3 protein: CASSPQRVGVNEQFF; CDR3 DNA: TGTGCCAGCAGCCCCCAGCGGGTCGGGGTCAATGAGCAGTTCTTC
clone size: NA; V gene: TRBV5-1; D gene: NA; J gene: TRBJ1-3; CDR3 protein: CASRPSGGQPGNTIYF; CDR3 DNA: TGCGCCAGCCGACCCTCGGGGGGTCAACCTGGAAACACCATATATTTT
clone size: NA; V gene: TRBV5-1; D gene: TRBD1; J gene: TRBJ1-1; CDR3 protein: CASSLGGQGSEAFF; CDR3 DNA: TGCGCCAGCAGCTTGGGGGGACAGGGTTCTGAAGCTTTCTTT
clone size: NA; V gene: TRBV7-8; D gene: TRBD1; J gene: TRBJ2-6; CDR3 protein: CASRIHDRGRLSGANVLTF; CDR3 DNA: TGTGCCAGCAGAATCCATGACAGGGGCCGACTCTCTGGGGCCAACGTCCTGACTTTC
clone size: NA; V gene: TRBV7-9; D gene: NA; J gene: TRBJ2-2; CDR3 protein: CASSLADRRTGELFF; CDR3 DNA: TGTGCCAGCAGCTTAGCTGACAGGCGGACCGGGGAGCTGTTTTTT
clone size: once; V gene: TRBV27; D gene: NA; J gene: TRBJ1-4; CDR3 protein: CASRNDLDSEKLFF; CDR3 DNA: TGTGCCAGCAGAAACGATCTAGATTCGGAAAAACTGTTTTTT
clone size: once; V gene: TRBV6-1; D gene: TRBD1; J gene: TRBJ1-1; CDR3 protein: CASSHSGGTEAFF; CDR3 DNA: TGTGCCAGCAGCCACTCAGGGGGCACTGAAGCTTTCTTT
clone size: NA; V gene: TRBV6-1; D gene: NA; J gene: TRBJ1-5; CDR3 protein: CASRGGGQPQHF; CDR3 DNA: TGTGCCAGCAGGGGGGGAGGTCAGCCCCAGCATTTT
clone size: NA; V gene: TRBV28; D gene: NA; J gene: TRBJ1-2; CDR3 protein: CASSLPAGTGYGYTF; CDR3 DNA: TGTGCCAGCAGTTTACCCGCCGGGACCGGCTATGGCTACACCTTC
clone size: NA; V gene: TRBV18; D gene: NA; J gene: TRBJ1-1; CDR3 protein: CASLRSGGSNTEAFF; CDR3 DNA: TGTGCCAGCCTCAGGTCTGGGGGCTCGAACACTGAAGCTTTCTTT
clone size: NA; V gene: TRBV7-2; D gene: NA; J gene: TRBJ2-3; CDR3 protein: CASSLGGADTQYF; CDR3 DNA: TGTGCCAGCAGCTTAGGAGGGGCAGATACGCAGTATTTT
clone size: NA; V gene: TRBV7-3; D gene: NA; J gene: TRBJ1-2; CDR3 protein: CASSFGHHEGYTF; CDR3 DNA: TGTGCCAGCAGCTTTGGACACCATGAAGGCTACACCTTC
clone size: NA; V gene: TRBV5-6; D gene: NA; J gene: TRBJ1-2; CDR3 protein: CASSSDSDYGYTF; CDR3 DNA: TGTGCCAGCAGCTCTGACAGTGACTATGGCTACACCTTC
clone size: once; V gene: TRBV7-9; D gene: TRBD1; J gene: TRBJ1-2; CDR3 protein: CASSLASGQNYGYTF; CDR3 DNA: TGTGCCAGCAGCTTAGCCTCGGGACAGAACTATGGCTACACCTTC
clone size: NA; V gene: TRBV10-3; D gene: NA; J gene: TRBJ2-4; CDR3 protein: CAIRRDLAKNIQYF; CDR3 DNA: TGTGCCATCAGAAGGGACTTAGCCAAAAACATTCAGTACTTC
clone size: NA; V gene: TRBV7-2; D gene: NA; J gene: TRBJ1-5; CDR3 protein: CASQDTNQPQHF; CDR3 DNA: TGTGCCAGCCAGGACACCAATCAGCCCCAGCATTTT